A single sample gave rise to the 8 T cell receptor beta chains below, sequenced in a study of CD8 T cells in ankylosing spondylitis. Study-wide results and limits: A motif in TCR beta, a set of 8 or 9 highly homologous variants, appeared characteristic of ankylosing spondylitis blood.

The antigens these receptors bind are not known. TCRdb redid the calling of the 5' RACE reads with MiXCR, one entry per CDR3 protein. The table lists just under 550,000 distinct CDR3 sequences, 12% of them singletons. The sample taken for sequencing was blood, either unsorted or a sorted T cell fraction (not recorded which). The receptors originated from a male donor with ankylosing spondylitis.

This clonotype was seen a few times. The CDR3 protein is CASRPGVYNEQFF. CDR3 DNA: TGTGCCAGCCGACCGGGGGTTTACAATGAGCAGTTCTTC. V and J are TRBV7-9 and TRBJ2-1; maybe TRBD2 (6 bases). V lost 8 bases and J lost 4, with 12 bases in between. Germline V CDR1 and CDR2: SEHNR, FQNEAQ (reference sequence). This CDR3 region has 13 residues.

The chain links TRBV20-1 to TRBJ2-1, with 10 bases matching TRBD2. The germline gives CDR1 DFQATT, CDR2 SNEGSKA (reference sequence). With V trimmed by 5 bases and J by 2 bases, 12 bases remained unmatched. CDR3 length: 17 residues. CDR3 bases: TGCAGTGCTGATCACCTTGGACTAGCGGACACCTACAATGAGCAGTTCTTC. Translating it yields CSADHLGLADTYNEQFF.

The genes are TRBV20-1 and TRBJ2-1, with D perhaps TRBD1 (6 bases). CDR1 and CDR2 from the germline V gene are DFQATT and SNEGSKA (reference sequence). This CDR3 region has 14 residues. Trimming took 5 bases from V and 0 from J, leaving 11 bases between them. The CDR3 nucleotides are TGCAGTGCTCCCCGGGACATCTCCTACAATGAGCAGTTCTTC. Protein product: CSAPRDISYNEQFF.

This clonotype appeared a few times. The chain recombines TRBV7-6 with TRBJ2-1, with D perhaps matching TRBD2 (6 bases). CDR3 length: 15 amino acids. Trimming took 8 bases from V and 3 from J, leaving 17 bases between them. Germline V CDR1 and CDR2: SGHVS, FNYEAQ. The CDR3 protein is CASGGENAGYNEQFF. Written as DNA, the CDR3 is TGTGCCAGCGGCGGGGAGAACGCCGGCTACAATGAGCAGTTCTTC.

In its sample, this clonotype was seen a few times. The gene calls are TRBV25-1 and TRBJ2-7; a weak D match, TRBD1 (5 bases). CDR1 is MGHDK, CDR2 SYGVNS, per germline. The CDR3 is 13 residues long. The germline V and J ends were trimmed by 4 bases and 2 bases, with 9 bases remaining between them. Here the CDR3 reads CASSAAGTYEQYF. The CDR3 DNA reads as TGTGCCAGCAGTGCTGCAGGGACCTACGAGCAGTACTTC.

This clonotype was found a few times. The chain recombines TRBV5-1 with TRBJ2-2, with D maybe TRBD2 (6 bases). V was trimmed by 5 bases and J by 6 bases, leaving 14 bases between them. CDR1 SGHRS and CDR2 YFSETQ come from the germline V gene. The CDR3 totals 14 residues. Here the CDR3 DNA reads TGCGCCAGCAGTTTCCCGGGGGAGCCCGGGGAGCTGTTTTTT. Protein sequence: CASSFPGEPGELFF.

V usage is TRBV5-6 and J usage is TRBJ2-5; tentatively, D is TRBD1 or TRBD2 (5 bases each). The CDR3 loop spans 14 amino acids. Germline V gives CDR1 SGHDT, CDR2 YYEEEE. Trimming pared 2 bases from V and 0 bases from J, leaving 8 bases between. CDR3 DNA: TGTGCCAGCAGCTTTAGAGGGGACCAAGAGACCCAGTACTTC. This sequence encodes CASSFRGDQETQYF.

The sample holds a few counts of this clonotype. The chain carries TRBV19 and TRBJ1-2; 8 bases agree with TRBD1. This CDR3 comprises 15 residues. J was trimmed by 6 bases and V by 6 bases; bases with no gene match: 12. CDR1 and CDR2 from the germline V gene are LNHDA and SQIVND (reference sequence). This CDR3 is CASSPPQGALDGYTF. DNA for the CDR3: TGTGCCAGTAGCCCACCGCAGGGGGCCCTGGATGGCTACACCTTC. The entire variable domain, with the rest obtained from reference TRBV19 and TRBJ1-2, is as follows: DGGITQSPKYLFRKEGQNVTLSCEQNLNHDAMYWYRQDPGQGLRLIYYSQIVNDFQKGDIAEGYSVSREKKESFPLTVTSAQKNPTAFYLCASSPPQGALDGYTFGSGTRLTVV.